The 23 T cell receptor beta chains in this list originate from one sample, sequenced in a study of blood T cells in healthy people across ages. PCR was performed a second time for roughly 6 to 12 cycles using a sample-barcoded 5' primer and a J-beta primer mix. MiXCR, run by TCRdb on the 5' RACE reads, gives a single entry per CDR3 protein. The sample lists around 970,000 distinct CDR3 sequences, 51% occurring once. The sequencing sample was made of blood. The receptor source for this set is a woman aged 55 to 70 in good health.

Many counts were recorded for this clonotype. The V and J genes are TRBV4-2 and TRBJ2-1; no clear D gene. V was trimmed by 0 bases and J by 6 bases, leaving 21 bases between them. This CDR3 has 18 amino acids. Germline CDR1 is LGHNA and CDR2 is YNFKEQ. The CDR3 DNA is TGTGCCAGCAGCCAAGAAGAAACACAAGGCTCTCACGGCAATGAGCAGTTCTTC. Residues: CASSQEETQGSHGNEQFF.

The J gene is TRBJ2-7, the V gene TRBV7-9; D is perhaps TRBD2 (8 bases). Germline V gene lookup returns CDR1 SEHNR and CDR2 FQNEAQ (reference sequence). V was clipped by 6 bases and J by 2 bases, with 14 bases between them. The CDR3 spans 14 residues. CDR3 nucleotide sequence: TGTGCCAGCAGTAATAGCGGGACAGCCTACGAGCAGTACTTC. The encoded protein is CASSNSGTAYEQYF.

The chain combines TRBV18 with TRBJ2-3; D possibly corresponds to TRBD1 (6 bases). Germline loops: CDR1 KGHSH, CDR2 LQKENI. CDR3 length equals 16 residues. The V end was cut by 4 bases, the J end by 5 bases, with 19 bases between. CDR3 amino acids: CASSLITGTSGDTQYF. The CDR3 DNA is TGTGCCAGCTCACTCATAACAGGGACATCAGGAGATACGCAGTATTTT.

In this sample, this clonotype turned up a few times. The chain joins TRBV28 to TRBJ2-7, with 9 bases lining up with TRBD1. J gave up 4 bases and V 10 bases, and 5 bases lay outside the gene matches. CDR1 and CDR2 (germline): MDHEN, SYDVKM. CDR3 size: 12 residues. The CDR3 is CATKTGGYEQYF. The CDR3 DNA reads TGTGCCACTAAGACAGGGGGGTACGAGCAGTACTTC. Based on the CDR3 plus reference TRBV28 and TRBJ2-7, the full variable domain is DVKVTQSSRYLVKRTGEKVFLECVQDMDHENMFWYRQDPGLGLRLIYFSYDVKMKEKGDIPEGYSVSREKKERFSLILESASTNQTSMYLCATKTGGYEQYFGPGTRLTVT.

This clonotype was seen once. The genes are TRBV28 and TRBJ1-5; D is undetermined. This CDR3 has 12 amino acids. V lost 7 bases and J 0 bases, leaving 4 bases between the germline ends. CDR1 and CDR2 from the germline V gene are MDHEN and SYDVKM. CDR3 nucleotide sequence: TGTGCCAGCAAGGTTAGCAATCAGCCCCAGCATTTT. Its protein product is CASKVSNQPQHF.

The chain is built from TRBV20-1 and TRBJ2-3, with D hard to call. This CDR3 comprises 13 residues. V was shortened by 3 bases and J by 3 bases, with 10 bases between the two germline ends. Germline V gene lookup returns CDR1 DFQATT and CDR2 SNEGSKA (reference sequence). In DNA form, the CDR3 reads TGCAGTGCTAGTGTCCGGGTTACAGATACGCAGTATTTT. It yields the protein CSASVRVTDTQYF.

The chain recombines TRBV30 with TRBJ2-4; 9 nucleotides align to TRBD1. The germline CDR1 and CDR2 sequences are GTSNPN and SVGIG (reference sequence). The V gene end was trimmed by 5 bases and the J gene end by 4 bases; junction bases not matched to a gene: 3. The CDR3 has 13 residues. DNA for the CDR3: TGTGCCTGGGGCGGACAGGGGAAAAACATTCAGTACTTC. Amino acids: CAWGGQGKNIQYF.

The chain combines TRBV5-4 with TRBJ2-5; 10 bases line up with TRBD1. Judging by the DNA end, TRBJ2-7 fits better; the J call may be wrong. The germline V gene has CDR1 SGHNT and CDR2 YYREEE (reference sequence). This CDR3 has 15 residues. Here the CDR3 reads CASRFGQGGTYEQYF. The CDR3 bases are TGTGCCAGCAGATTCGGACAGGGGGGAACATACGAGCAGTACTTC.

This clonotype was detected only once. The chain recombines TRBV30 with TRBJ2-5, with D tentatively TRBD2 (5 bases). The V end was cut by 8 bases, the J end by 0 bases, with 16 bases between. The germline V gene has CDR1 GTSNPN and CDR2 SVGIG (reference sequence). The CDR3 extends over 14 amino acids. This CDR3 is CARNLPGNQETQYF. CDR3 bases: TGTGCCCGGAACCTTCCGGGAAACCAAGAGACCCAGTACTTC.

The gene calls are TRBV12-3 or TRBV12-4 and TRBJ2-7, with 8 bases identical to TRBD2. J gave up 0 bases and V 6 bases, and 7 bases lay outside the gene matches. The CDR3 loop spans 15 amino acids. CDR3 DNA sequence: TGTGCCAGCAGCCGGGAGGGCACCCGCTCCTACGAGCAGTACTTC. This sequence encodes CASSREGTRSYEQYF.

Note on this clonotype: The junction departs from the called germline gene at one end, perhaps through a read error. V is TRBV7-9 and J is TRBJ2-5; D remains unclear. CDR1 is SEHNR and CDR2 is FQNEAQ in the germline V gene (reference sequence). The CDR3 sequence is 12 residues long. The CDR3 reads CVSTNPVETQYF. The CDR3 bases are TGTGTCAGCACCAACCCCGTAGAGACCCAGTACTTC.

This clonotype appeared once. V usage is TRBV12-3 or TRBV12-4 and J usage is TRBJ2-7, with 7 bases lining up with TRBD2. The CDR3 consists of 16 residues. With 4 bases clipped from V and 2 bases from J, the junction kept 11 bases outside the gene matches. CDR3 sequence (DNA): TGTGCCAGCAGTTCATACGTGCGGGGGAATGCCTACGAGCAGTACTTC. Its translation is CASSSYVRGNAYEQYF.

This clonotype appeared many times. This chain joins TRBV24-1 and TRBJ2-5; D is ambiguous. Trimming stripped 4 bases from V and 2 bases from J, with 10 bases between. Per the germline V gene, CDR1 is KGHDR and CDR2 is SFDVKD. This CDR3 comprises 14 residues. The CDR3 reads CATSDPTEQETQYF. The CDR3 bases are TGTGCCACCAGTGACCCGACGGAGCAAGAGACCCAGTACTTC.

Comments on this clonotype: Germline and junction disagree at one end, which may indicate a read error. The rearrangement links TRBV20-1 to TRBJ2-1, with D possibly TRBD2 on 5 matching bases. The CDR3 is 13 residues long. Germline V lookup: CDR1 DFQATT, CDR2 SNEGSKA (reference sequence). The CDR3 loop reads CSARARGYNEQFF. CDR3 sequence (DNA): TGCAGTGCCAGAGCCCGGGGTTACAATGAGCAGTTCTTC.

V is TRBV9 and J is TRBJ2-2; 12 nucleotides match TRBD1. The CDR3 length is 17 residues. J lost 5 bases, V lost 4 bases, and 9 bases had no gene match. Germline CDR1 SGDLS, CDR2 YYNGEE. The CDR3 DNA reads as TGTGCCAGCAGCCCCCCGGGACAGGGGGCTTATACCGGGGAGCTGTTTTTT. This gives the protein CASSPPGQGAYTGELFF.

This chain links TRBV20-1 with TRBJ2-7; 7 bases are a match to TRBD2. The CDR3 loop spans 13 amino acids. The trim removed 5 bases at V and 2 bases at J, leaving 6 bases unmatched. The V gene's germline CDR1 is DFQATT and CDR2 SNEGSKA (reference sequence). The CDR3 DNA reads TGCAGTGCTTCGGCTAGCGGAACCTACGAGCAGTACTTC. Translating it yields CSASASGTYEQYF.

The CDR3 protein is CASSYSTAREQYF. CDR3 in DNA: TGTGCCAGCAGTTACTCGACTGCCAGGGAGCAGTACTTC. The rearrangement uses TRBV6-2 or TRBV6-3 and TRBJ2-4; possibly TRBD1 or TRBD2 for D (5 bases each). Germline CDR1 is MNHEY and CDR2 is SVGEGT. This CDR3 spans 13 amino acids. V lost 0 bases and J 13 bases, leaving 13 bases between the germline ends.

V is TRBV7-2 and J is TRBJ1-5; possibly TRBD1 for D (5 bases). Germline-derived CDR1 and CDR2 are SGHTA and FQGNSA. The CDR3 is 16 amino acids. Trimming removed 0 bases at V and 5 bases at J, with 14 bases between. Written as DNA, the CDR3 is TGTGCCAGCAGCTTAGCGCAAGGGGCCCGGGATCAGCCCCAGCATTTT. Its translation is CASSLAQGARDQPQHF.

The DNA for the CDR3 is TGCAGTGCTAGAGATCTTCTTGCCGGGAGTGCCAAAAACATTCAGTACTTC. It yields the protein CSARDLLAGSAKNIQYF. V and J are TRBV20-1 and TRBJ2-4; a possible D gene is TRBD2 (6 bases). Germline CDR1 is DFQATT and CDR2 is SNEGSKA (reference sequence). With 0 bases removed from V and 1 base from J, the gap between germline ends came to 16 bases. The CDR3 is made up of 17 amino acids.

This clonotype has more than one count but fewer than ten. The chain has TRBV6-6 and TRBJ2-4; 9 bases are shared with TRBD2. The CDR3 runs 16 residues. J was trimmed by 7 bases and V by 8 bases; bases with no gene match: 15. Per germline, CDR1 MNHNY and CDR2 SVGAGI (reference sequence). The CDR3 nucleotides read TGTGCCAGCCGAACTACCTGGGAGCGGGAGGAGAACATTCAGTACTTC. Amino acids: CASRTTWEREENIQYF.

This chain connects TRBV7-2 to TRBJ2-1; no definite D call. The CDR3 runs to 14 residues. CDR1 SGHTA and CDR2 FQGNSA come from the germline V gene. V lost 5 bases and J 3 bases, leaving 11 bases between the germline ends. The CDR3: CASSGRVVYNEQFF. In nucleotides, the CDR3 is TGTGCCAGCAGCGGCCGGGTCGTCTACAATGAGCAGTTCTTC.

CDR3 in DNA: TGTGCCAGCAGTTATACCGAGACCTTAGAGACCCAGTACTTC. It yields the protein CASSYTETLETQYF. This chain joins TRBV6-5 and TRBJ2-5; D remains unclear. Trimming cost V 3 bases and J 4 bases, with 12 bases left between them. The CDR3 runs 14 residues. From germline, CDR1 is MNHEY and CDR2 SVGAGI.

This clonotype was found a few times. The CDR3 reads CASSSTLGTGDEQYF. In nucleotides, the CDR3 is TGTGCCAGCAGTTCGACCCTCGGGACAGGGGACGAGCAGTACTTC. The chain links TRBV6-2 or TRBV6-3 to TRBJ2-5; 10 positions agree with TRBD1. The end of the DNA aligns better with TRBJ2-7, so the J call may be wrong. Germline CDR1 and CDR2: MNHEY and SVGEGT. CDR3 length equals 15 residues.